The T cell receptor beta chain described here comes from a study of T cells in Graves' hyperthyroidism and ophthalmopathy. If no ophthalmopathy progression occurred within 18 months, Graves' hyperthyroidism was stable. Hyperthyroidism, newly diagnosed and lasting under 2 months, affected patients aged 18 to 65. Trimming cost V 2 bases and J 3 bases; bases outside gene matches: 6. The CDR3 spans 17 residues. Germline loops: CDR1 MDHEN, CDR2 SYDVKM. RNA transcripts yielded amplified TCR beta CDR3 regions. First-round RT-PCR of the TCR CDR3 relied on the HTBI primer set. Each CDR3 protein is one row after TCRdb ran MiXCR on the multiplex PCR reads. This sample yields 300,000 to 500,000 distinct CDR3 sequences, of which approximately 15% are seen a single time; less than 35% belongs to the top ten. Overall study results and limits: Researchers found most expanded thyroid clonotypes above 0.001 in blood as well.

This clonotype was picked up many times. Its antigen is currently unknown. What was sequenced was blood. This chain links TRBV28 with TRBJ2-7, with 14 bases fitting TRBD2. The source of this sequence is a woman in her 30s with Graves' hyperthyroidism. CDR3 nucleotides: TGTGCCAGCAGTTTAACGGGGACTAGCGGGAGAATCTACGAGCAGTACTTC. Translating gives CASSLTGTSGRIYEQYF.